These 15 T cell receptor beta chains share one sample of origin, sequenced in a study of blood T cell repertoires in COVID-19. Sequenced by immunoSEQ multiplex PCR; TCRdb stores in-frame clones only, minus some. The table has about 220,000 clones, around 82% seen once. The sample comprised peripheral blood. These receptors were obtained from a woman aged 55-75 years with acute or convalescent COVID-19.

The genes are TRBV5-1 and TRBJ1-3, with 9 bases matching TRBD1. The V and J ends lost 6 bases and 3 bases, in that order; junction bases with no gene match: 10. There are 16 residues in the CDR3. Germline-derived CDR1 and CDR2 are SGHRS and YFSETQ. The CDR3 sequence: CASTHTTGGYGNTIYF. CDR3 in DNA: TGCGCCAGCACCCATACTACAGGGGGCTATGGAAACACCATATATTTT. The full variable domain, its missing parts supplied by reference TRBV5-1 and TRBJ1-3, is KAGVTQTPRYLIKTRGQQVTLSCSPISGHRSVSWYQQTPGQGLQFLFEYFSETQRNKGNFPGRFSGRQFSNSRSEMNVSTLELGDSALYLCASTHTTGGYGNTIYFGEGSWLTVV.

The rearrangement uses TRBV6-1 and TRBJ1-6; the match to TRBD1 covers 9 bases. The length of the CDR3 is 15 residues. In germline, CDR1 is MNHNS, CDR2 SASEGT. The junction had 10 bases not matched to a gene; V was cut back by 3 bases and J by 13 bases. CDR3 loop: CASSEIQGAVSPLHF. CDR3 coding DNA: TGTGCCAGCAGTGAGATACAGGGGGCCGTTTCTCCCCTCCACTTT.

This clone was picked up a small number of times. This chain links TRBV7-2 with TRBJ2-1; 13 nucleotides line up with TRBD2. V trimming: 5 bases; J trimming: 1 base; junction bases outside the gene matches: 8. The length of the CDR3 is 18 residues. From germline, CDR1 is SGHTA and CDR2 FQGNSA. CDR3 nucleotides: TGTGCCAGCAGCGCCCCTACTAGCGGGGGGGCATCCTACAATGAGCAGTTCTTC. Its protein is CASSAPTSGGASYNEQFF.

The chain employs TRBV5-1 and TRBJ2-1, with 10 bases matching TRBD2. Germline V CDR1 and CDR2: SGHRS, YFSETQ. The CDR3 spans 17 residues. The V and J ends lost 2 bases and 8 bases, in that order; junction bases with no gene match: 13. CDR3 sequence reads: CASSLNPSGGVSYEQFF. The CDR3 DNA sequence: TGCGCCAGCAGCTTAAACCCTAGCGGGGGAGTAAGTTATGAGCAGTTCTTC.

The rearrangement links TRBV7-2 to TRBJ2-7, with 7 bases aligning to TRBD1. Germline CDR1 reads SGHTA; CDR2 reads FQGNSA. This CDR3 region has 15 residues. V shed 6 bases and J 2 bases; nucleotides not matched to a gene: 10. CDR3 nucleotides: TGTGCCAGCAGACAACCGGGACAGACAGCCTACGAGCAGTACTTC. It yields the protein CASRQPGQTAYEQYF.

This clone turned up a few times. The chain combines TRBV4-2 with TRBJ1-1; 11 bases line up with TRBD1. The CDR3 is 17 residues long. Germline lookup yields CDR1 LGHNA and CDR2 YNFKEQ. With V trimmed by 0 bases and J by 4 bases, 7 bases remained unmatched. CDR3 in DNA: TGTGCCAGCAGCCAAGAAAGCTGGACAGGGGGCAGCACTGAAGCTTTCTTT. Amino acids: CASSQESWTGGSTEAFF.

V usage is TRBV4-1 and J usage is TRBJ1-2, with D possibly TRBD1 on 5 matching bases. There are 15 residues in the CDR3. V was shortened by 3 bases and J by 1 base, with 12 bases between the two germline ends. CDR1 is MGHRA, CDR2 YSYEKL, per germline. The CDR3 DNA follows: TGCGCCAGCAGCCAGGGGGAGGGCTTTAACTATGGCTACACCTTC. Its translation: CASSQGEGFNYGYTF.

V is TRBV19 and J is TRBJ1-6, with 8 bases fitting TRBD1. The junction had 7 bases not matched to a gene; V was cut back by 7 bases and J by 8 bases. CDR3 length: 14 residues. Germline V gene sequence: CDR1 LNHDA, CDR2 SQIVND (reference sequence). Written as DNA, the CDR3 is TGTGCCAGTACCCTGACAGGGGTAGATTCACCCCTCCACTTT. This codes for CASTLTGVDSPLHF. Based on the CDR3 plus reference TRBV19 and TRBJ1-6, the full variable domain is DGGITQSPKYLFRKEGQNVTLSCEQNLNHDAMYWYRQDPGQGLRLIYYSQIVNDFQKGDIAEGYSVSREKKESFPLTVTSAQKNPTAFYLCASTLTGVDSPLHFGNGTRLTVT.

CDR3 region: CASRPGLAREQYF. CDR3 bases: TGTGCCAGCAGACCGGGACTAGCGCGCGAGCAGTACTTC. The J gene is TRBJ2-7, the V gene TRBV28; TRBD2 matches at 10 bases. CDR3 length: 13 amino acids. The V segment lost 6 bases and the J segment 6 bases; nucleotides outside the gene matches: 5. Germline V gene data show CDR1 as MDHEN and CDR2 as SYDVKM.

This clone is a singleton in its sample. This chain uses TRBV5-1 with TRBJ2-6; TRBD2 matches 10 bases. Per the germline V gene, CDR1 is SGHRS and CDR2 is YFSETQ. J was trimmed by 0 bases and V by 5 bases; bases with no gene match: 5. The CDR3 loop spans 17 amino acids. CDR3 amino acids: CASSRTSGYSGANVLTF. The CDR3 region has the DNA TGCGCCAGCAGTCGGACTAGCGGATACTCTGGGGCCAACGTCCTGACTTTC.

The sample holds a few counts of this clone. CDR3 region: CASSATSGGASGELFF. CDR3 nucleotides: TGTGCCAGTAGTGCAACTAGCGGGGGGGCCTCCGGGGAGCTGTTTTTT. J is TRBJ2-2 and V is TRBV19; 13 nucleotides align to TRBD2. The CDR3 loop spans 16 amino acids. Looked up from germline, CDR1 is LNHDA and CDR2 is SQIVND (reference sequence). After removal of 5 bases from V and 6 bases from J, the junction contained 6 bases not matched to a gene.

This clone was recorded a few times. This sequence joins TRBV6-6 and TRBJ2-2; tentatively, D is TRBD2 (6 bases). Deletions cut 7 bases from V and 0 bases from J, with 9 bases between. From germline, CDR1 is MNHNY and CDR2 SVGAGI (reference sequence). The CDR3 has 14 amino acids. The CDR3 nucleotides are TGTGCCAGCACCTGGGGGGCGAACACCGGGGAGCTGTTTTTT. Translated, it gives CASTWGANTGELFF.

In this sample, this clone turned up once. V gene TRBV19 combines with J gene TRBJ1-6, with 7 bases fitting TRBD1. V shed 5 bases and J 10 bases; nucleotides not matched to a gene: 8. The length of the CDR3 is 14 residues. In germline, CDR1 is LNHDA, CDR2 SQIVND (reference sequence). The CDR3 DNA reads TGTGCCAGTAGTCATCAGGACAGGTCCTCACCCCTCCACTTT. Translated, it gives CASSHQDRSSPLHF.

The chain recombines TRBV19 with TRBJ2-3, with 7 nucleotides matching TRBD2. Per the germline V gene, CDR1 is LNHDA and CDR2 is SQIVND (reference sequence). The CDR3 covers 12 residues. V was clipped by 5 bases and J by 9 bases; unmatched bases: 5. In DNA, the CDR3 is TGTGCCAGTAGTGGAGCTAGCGGAACGCAGTATTTT. Translating it yields CASSGASGTQYF.

The rearrangement joins TRBV28 to TRBJ2-5, with TRBD2 as a possible D gene (7 bases). The length of the CDR3 is 14 residues. V was pared by 7 bases and J by 5 bases, with 17 bases between. Germline values: CDR1 MDHEN, CDR2 SYDVKM. The CDR3 is CASTQWGGRETQYF. CDR3 sequence (DNA): TGTGCCAGCACGCAGTGGGGGGGCCGGGAGACCCAGTACTTC.